The 18 T cell receptor beta chains below come from one sample, sequenced in a study of response to subunit inactivated influenza vaccine. TCRdb passed the RT-PCR reads through MiXCR, listing each CDR3 protein once. This table holds about 650,000 distinct CDR3 sequences, approximately 14% found once. The starting material was PBMCs from blood, obtained about 11 days after vaccination. The receptors originated from a man between 45 and 60 years old who received an inactivated influenza vaccine.

This clonotype occurred a few times. The chain has TRBV6-1 and TRBJ1-5, with a tentative D call TRBD1 (5 bases). In germline, CDR1 is MNHNS, CDR2 SASEGT. This CDR3 has 16 amino acids. Trimming removed 6 bases from V and 4 bases from J, with 19 bases in between. CDR3 coding DNA: TGTGCCAGCAGCATTTACGGTTCAGGGAGGAATCAGCCCCAGCATTTT. Translated: CASSIYGSGRNQPQHF.

This clonotype has only a few counts. The rearrangement uses TRBV12-3 or TRBV12-4 and TRBJ2-7; 9 nucleotides match TRBD1. This CDR3 spans 15 amino acids. The ends lost 4 bases at V and 0 bases at J; junction bases unmatched: 4. The CDR3 loop is CASSWTGESSYEQYF. As DNA, the CDR3 is TGTGCCAGCAGTTGGACAGGGGAAAGCTCCTACGAGCAGTACTTC.

A few counts support this clonotype. This chain connects TRBV12-3 or TRBV12-4 to TRBJ1-2; D possibly corresponds to TRBD1 (5 bases). V dropped 3 bases and J dropped 6 bases, with 11 bases sitting between them. The CDR3 is 13 residues long. As DNA, the CDR3 is TGTGCCAGCAGTTTGGGGTCCAGGGATGGCTACACCTTC. Its translation is CASSLGSRDGYTF.

The J gene is TRBJ2-5, the V gene TRBV20-1; D is possibly TRBD1 (6 bases). CDR3 length equals 13 residues. V shed 6 bases and J shed 5 bases, with 16 bases lying between them. The germline CDR1 and CDR2 sequences are DFQATT and SNEGSKA (reference sequence). CDR3 residues: CSAPLPRGETQYF. The CDR3 nucleotides read TGCAGTGCCCCCCTCCCCAGGGGCGAGACCCAGTACTTC.

This clonotype was observed a handful of times. The rearrangement uses TRBV18 and TRBJ2-3, with D unresolved. Trimming removed 0 bases from V and 2 bases from J, with 15 bases in between. This CDR3 is built from 17 residues. Germline V CDR1 and CDR2: KGHSH, LQKENI. CDR3 protein: CASSPPSTFYFTDTQYF. CDR3 nucleotide sequence: TGTGCCAGCTCACCACCGAGCACCTTCTACTTCACAGATACGCAGTATTTT.

This clonotype was picked up a small number of times. This chain uses TRBV9 with TRBJ1-4; no definite D call. Per germline, CDR1 SGDLS and CDR2 YYNGEE. The length of the CDR3 is 15 residues. V lost 3 bases, J lost 5 bases, and 14 bases lay in between. CDR3 loop: CASSADQDPNEKLFF. In nucleotides, the CDR3 is TGTGCCAGCAGCGCAGATCAGGACCCCAATGAAAAACTGTTTTTT. Based on the CDR3 plus reference TRBV9 and TRBJ1-4, the full variable domain is DSGVTQTPKHLITATGQRVTLRCSPRSGDLSVYWYQQSLDQGLQFLIQYYNGEERAKGNILERFSAQQFPDLHSELNLSSLELGDSALYFCASSADQDPNEKLFFGSGTQLSVL.

The J gene is TRBJ1-3, the V gene TRBV30; D remains unclear. This CDR3 is 12 amino acids long. The germline V gene has CDR1 GTSNPN and CDR2 SVGIG (reference sequence). Trimming stripped 7 bases from V and 4 bases from J, with 11 bases between. CDR3 loop: CAFETFGNTIYF. CDR3 sequence (DNA): TGTGCCTTCGAAACCTTCGGAAACACCATATATTTT. Looking up the rest from reference TRBV30 and TRBJ1-3 gives the full variable domain: SQTIHQWPATLVQPVGSPLSLECTVEGTSNPNLYWYRQAAGRGLQLLFYSVGIGQISSEVPQNLSASRPQDRQFILSSKKLLLSDSGFYLCAFETFGNTIYFGEGSWLTVV.

The chain carries TRBV5-6 and TRBJ2-7; D possibly corresponds to TRBD1 (5 bases). CDR1 is SGHDT, CDR2 YYEEEE, per germline. The CDR3 is 15 amino acids. Trimming shortened V by 0 bases and J by 5 bases, and 15 bases separated the two germline ends. CDR3: CASSLGVRDTHEQYF. The CDR3 nucleotides read TGTGCCAGCAGCTTGGGGGTCAGGGATACCCACGAGCAGTACTTC.

The genes are TRBV19 and TRBJ2-3, with 9 positions matching TRBD1. The CDR3 contains 16 residues. Trimming took 8 bases from V and 3 from J; bases not matched to a gene: 12. Germline CDR1 reads LNHDA; CDR2 reads SQIVND (reference sequence). CDR3 coding DNA: TGTGCCAGTCATCCCCGGGACAGGGTGAAGACAGATACGCAGTATTTT. Translated, it gives CASHPRDRVKTDTQYF. Combining the CDR3 with reference TRBV19 and TRBJ2-3 gives the whole variable domain DGGITQSPKYLFRKEGQNVTLSCEQNLNHDAMYWYRQDPGQGLRLIYYSQIVNDFQKGDIAEGYSVSREKKESFPLTVTSAQKNPTAFYLCASHPRDRVKTDTQYFGPGTRLTVL.

The chain has TRBV11-2 and TRBJ2-1; 10 nucleotides line up with TRBD2. V lost 0 bases and J lost 5; bases outside the gene matches: 7. This CDR3 is built from 17 residues. From germline, CDR1 is SGHAT and CDR2 FQNNGV. The CDR3 nucleotides read TGTGCCAGCAGCTTAGAATATCTAGCGGGGGTTCACAATGAGCAGTTCTTC. Protein sequence: CASSLEYLAGVHNEQFF. Full variable domain (outside the CDR3, taken from reference TRBV11-2 and TRBJ2-1): EAGVAQSPRYKIIEKRQSVAFWCNPISGHATLYWYQQILGQGPKLLIQFQNNGVVDDSQLPKDRFSAERLKGVDSTLKIQPAKLEDSAVYLCASSLEYLAGVHNEQFFGPGTRLTVL.

The genes are TRBV7-2 and TRBJ1-2; D gene uncertain. V was trimmed by 1 base and J by 5 bases, leaving 8 bases between them. Germline loops: CDR1 SGHTA, CDR2 FQGNSA. This CDR3 is 13 amino acids long. Here the CDR3 DNA reads TGTGCCAGCAGCTTAGGGGTGGAGTATGGCTACACCTTC. Translation gives CASSLGVEYGYTF. The variable domain in full, completed from reference TRBV7-2 and TRBJ1-2, reads GAGVSQSPSNKVTEKGKDVELRCDPISGHTALYWYRQSLGQGLEFLIYFQGNSAPDKSGLPSDRFSAERTGGSVSTLTIQRTQQEDSAVYLCASSLGVEYGYTFGSGTRLTVV.

In the case of this clonotype: Mismatch with germline at one junction end may stem from a read error. CDR3 nucleotides: TGCAGTGCCGCCTGGGGGGTGTCCCACTACTTC. It codes for CSAAWGVSHYF. This chain links TRBV20-1 with TRBJ2-5, with a possible D match to TRBD2 (6 bases). The CDR3 is 11 residues long. CDR1 is DFQATT, CDR2 SNEGSKA, per germline (reference sequence).

This clonotype was observed a handful of times. The chain recombines TRBV2 with TRBJ1-4, with 7 bases matching TRBD1. With V trimmed by 8 bases and J by 5 bases, 5 bases remained unmatched. The CDR3 contains 13 residues. Germline lookup yields CDR1 SNHLY and CDR2 FYNNEI. The CDR3: CASRTGYNEKLFF. CDR3 DNA sequence: TGTGCCAGCCGGACAGGCTACAATGAAAAACTGTTTTTT.

Remarks on this clonotype: Germline is not matched at one junction end, which may reflect a read error. The V call is TRBV6-5, the J call TRBJ2-4, with TRBD1 as a possible D gene (6 bases). The CDR3 loop spans 17 amino acids. Germline V CDR1 and CDR2: MNHEY, SVGAGI. The CDR3 DNA reads TGTGCCAGCAGTTACCCCCGGGACACGAAAGAGAAAAACGTTCAGTACTTC. It is translated as CASSYPRDTKEKNVQYF.

The chain recombines TRBV30 with TRBJ2-7; D call uncertain. This CDR3 is built from 13 residues. Between the trimmed V and J ends, which lost 0 bases and 0 bases, there was a span of 6 bases. CDR1 is GTSNPN and CDR2 is SVGIG in the germline V gene (reference sequence). The CDR3 spells CAWSVDLSYEQYF. The CDR3 bases are TGTGCCTGGAGTGTTGATCTCTCCTACGAGCAGTACTTC. Full variable domain (remainder filled in from reference TRBV30 and TRBJ2-7): SQTIHQWPATLVQPVGSPLSLECTVEGTSNPNLYWYRQAAGRGLQLLFYSVGIGQISSEVPQNLSASRPQDRQFILSSKKLLLSDSGFYLCAWSVDLSYEQYFGPGTRLTVT.

CDR3 nucleotides: TGTGCCAGCAGTGCGGGACAGCGACCTTCCTACGAGCAGTACTTC. It codes for CASSAGQRPSYEQYF. The V call is TRBV28, the J call TRBJ2-7, with D perhaps TRBD1 (7 bases). With 5 bases removed from V and 1 base from J, the gap between germline ends came to 15 bases. Germline CDR1 reads MDHEN; CDR2 reads SYDVKM. The CDR3 consists of 15 residues.

The J gene is TRBJ1-5, the V gene TRBV24-1; no clear D. V shed 5 bases and J shed 4 bases, with 8 bases lying between them. Germline V gene sequence: CDR1 KGHDR, CDR2 SFDVKD. CDR3 length: 13 residues. The CDR3 DNA sequence: TGTGCCACCAGTGTAGGTGGAAATCAGCCCCAGCATTTT. Translated: CATSVGGNQPQHF.

The sample holds a few counts of this clonotype. The chain uses TRBV29-1 and TRBJ2-7; D remains unclear. The V and J ends lost 4 bases and 3 bases respectively, with 13 bases between them. Germline loops: CDR1 SQVTM, CDR2 ANQGSEA. This CDR3 contains 13 residues. The CDR3: CSVVRQEDYEQYF. DNA for the CDR3: TGCAGCGTTGTTAGGCAGGAAGACTACGAGCAGTACTTC.